This is a list of T cell receptor beta chains from one sample in a study of beta chain features in type 1 diabetes. TCRdb keeps only in-frame clones here, not all; method: immunoSEQ multiplex PCR. The sample lists 300,000 to 350,000 clones, approximately 15% occurring once. The specimen was naive CD4+ T cells from blood. The receptors derive from a woman between 18 and 30 years old with type 1 diabetes. The CDR3 runs from the conserved cysteine through the conserved F or W. Each record gives: V gene, CDR3 length, J gene, D gene, clone size, CDR3 DNA, CDR3 protein. A D gene is named only where the DNA matches it firmly. The size field is filled for only some rows; it gives once, few, many or a size class.

v_call: TRBV5-1; cdr3_length: 17; j_call: TRBJ2-1; d_call: TRBD2; clone_size: .; cdr3_nt: TGCGCCAGCAGCTTGGTACTAGCGGGAGGGCCTAACAATGAGCAGTTCTTC; cdr3_aa: CASSLVLAGGPNNEQFF
v_call: TRBV30; cdr3_length: 10; j_call: TRBJ1-2; d_call: .; clone_size: few; cdr3_nt: TGTGCCTGGGCAGGTCCCGGCTACACCTTC; cdr3_aa: CAWAGPGYTF
v_call: TRBV11-2; cdr3_length: 15; j_call: TRBJ2-5; d_call: TRBD2; clone_size: few; cdr3_nt: TGTGCCAGCAGCTTCGGGGAGGGGTCTCGGGAGACCCAGTACTTC; cdr3_aa: CASSFGEGSRETQYF
v_call: TRBV28; cdr3_length: 13; j_call: TRBJ2-5; d_call: .; clone_size: .; cdr3_nt: TGTGCCAGCAGAACGAGGGTCCAAGAGACCCAGTACTTC; cdr3_aa: CASRTRVQETQYF
v_call: TRBV9; cdr3_length: 13; j_call: TRBJ2-5; d_call: .; clone_size: .; cdr3_nt: TGTGCCAGCAGCGTATCCAGCCAAGAGACCCAGTACTTC; cdr3_aa: CASSVSSQETQYF
v_call: TRBV29-1; cdr3_length: 13; j_call: TRBJ1-3; d_call: .; clone_size: .; cdr3_nt: TGCAGCGTTGACCTTCGCTCTGGAAACACCATATATTTT; cdr3_aa: CSVDLRSGNTIYF
v_call: TRBV25-1; cdr3_length: 14; j_call: TRBJ2-1; d_call: .; clone_size: few; cdr3_nt: TGTGCCAGCAGTGAGACGGGGTCTTACAATGAGCAGTTCTTC; cdr3_aa: CASSETGSYNEQFF
v_call: TRBV10-3; cdr3_length: 15; j_call: TRBJ2-3; d_call: TRBD2; clone_size: few; cdr3_nt: TGTGCCATCAGTGATGGTCGGGAGGGTGGAGATACGCAGTATTTT; cdr3_aa: CAISDGREGGDTQYF
v_call: TRBV5-1; cdr3_length: 15; j_call: TRBJ2-1; d_call: TRBD2; clone_size: few; cdr3_nt: TGCGCCAGCAGCTTGGGCACTAGCGAACACAATGAGCAGTTCTTC; cdr3_aa: CASSLGTSEHNEQFF
v_call: TRBV7-2; cdr3_length: 15; j_call: TRBJ2-3; d_call: TRBD2; clone_size: .; cdr3_nt: TGTGCCAGCAGCCCCCGTGCTAGCGGGAGCTATACGCAGTATTTT; cdr3_aa: CASSPRASGSYTQYF
v_call: TRBV21-1; cdr3_length: 17; j_call: TRBJ2-3; d_call: .; clone_size: few; cdr3_nt: TGTGCCAGTCCGGGACAGGGGGCAGGAGAGCTCACAGATACGCAGTATTTT; cdr3_aa: CASPGQGAGELTDTQYF
v_call: TRBV10-3; cdr3_length: 16; j_call: TRBJ2-1; d_call: TRBD2; clone_size: .; cdr3_nt: TGTGCCATCAGTTCGTTAGCGGGAGGGCCGAGAAATGAGCAGTTCTTC; cdr3_aa: CAISSLAGGPRNEQFF
v_call: TRBV6-5; cdr3_length: 13; j_call: TRBJ1-2; d_call: .; clone_size: few; cdr3_nt: TGTGCCAGCAGGGACAGCCCTAACTATGGCTACACCTTC; cdr3_aa: CASRDSPNYGYTF
v_call: TRBV28; cdr3_length: 15; j_call: TRBJ2-1; d_call: TRBD2; clone_size: .; cdr3_nt: TGTGCCAGCAGTTCCCCGGGACTAATCTACAATGAGCAGTTCTTC; cdr3_aa: CASSSPGLIYNEQFF
v_call: TRBV7-2; cdr3_length: 18; j_call: TRBJ2-3; d_call: TRBD2; clone_size: few; cdr3_nt: TGTGCCAGCAGCTTAGATTCGTCTAGCGGGATCGGCACAGATACGCAGTATTTT; cdr3_aa: CASSLDSSSGIGTDTQYF
v_call: TRBV28; cdr3_length: 14; j_call: TRBJ1-1; d_call: .; clone_size: .; cdr3_nt: TGTGCCAGCAGTTCTCGGACACTCAACACTGAAGCTTTCTTT; cdr3_aa: CASSSRTLNTEAFF
v_call: TRBV2; cdr3_length: 14; j_call: TRBJ2-7; d_call: .; clone_size: .; cdr3_nt: TGTGCCAGCAGGCCCGGGGGAGTCTACTACGAGCAGTACTTC; cdr3_aa: CASRPGGVYYEQYF
v_call: TRBV7-9; cdr3_length: 13; j_call: TRBJ2-1; d_call: .; clone_size: .; cdr3_nt: TGTGCCAGCACCCTAGGCGGACTCCCCGAGCAGTTCTTC; cdr3_aa: CASTLGGLPEQFF
v_call: TRBV29-1; cdr3_length: 14; j_call: TRBJ1-3; d_call: .; clone_size: .; cdr3_nt: TGCAGCGTTGAACCGGACAGCAGTGGAGGCACCATATATTTT; cdr3_aa: CSVEPDSSGGTIYF
v_call: TRBV6-6; cdr3_length: 14; j_call: TRBJ1-4; d_call: TRBD1; clone_size: few; cdr3_nt: TGTGCCAGCAGCAGGGGGTTGGCTAATGAAAAACTGTTTTTT; cdr3_aa: CASSRGLANEKLFF
v_call: TRBV6-5; cdr3_length: 14; j_call: TRBJ2-5; d_call: .; clone_size: few; cdr3_nt: TGTGCCAGCAGTCTTAGATTGCGCCTGGAGACCCAGTACTTC; cdr3_aa: CASSLRLRLETQYF
v_call: TRBV29-1; cdr3_length: 14; j_call: TRBJ2-5; d_call: TRBD1; clone_size: few; cdr3_nt: TGCAGCGTGGCCAGGGGGTTTAGCCAAGAGACCCAGTACTTC; cdr3_aa: CSVARGFSQETQYF
v_call: TRBV30; cdr3_length: 13; j_call: TRBJ1-2; d_call: .; clone_size: few; cdr3_nt: TGTGCCTGCCAGGTATCGTCCCGGGGTGGCTACACCTTC; cdr3_aa: CACQVSSRGGYTF
v_call: TRBV29-1; cdr3_length: 14; j_call: TRBJ2-3; d_call: .; clone_size: .; cdr3_nt: TGCAGCGTTGTGTCGCGGGACCGGTCAGATACGCAGTATTTT; cdr3_aa: CSVVSRDRSDTQYF
v_call: TRBV27; cdr3_length: 15; j_call: TRBJ1-5; d_call: .; clone_size: few; cdr3_nt: TGTGCCAGCAGTTCCTACCTTCGAAGCAATCAGCCCCAGCATTTT; cdr3_aa: CASSSYLRSNQPQHF
v_call: TRBV6-1; cdr3_length: 13; j_call: TRBJ1-2; d_call: .; clone_size: few; cdr3_nt: TGTGCCAGCAGTGAAGGGACACTCTATGGCTACACCTTC; cdr3_aa: CASSEGTLYGYTF
v_call: TRBV5-1; cdr3_length: 16; j_call: TRBJ2-1; d_call: TRBD1; clone_size: few; cdr3_nt: TGCGCCAGCAGCGCCCCGGGACAGGGAAGCTACAATGAGCAGTTCTTC; cdr3_aa: CASSAPGQGSYNEQFF
v_call: TRBV18; cdr3_length: 19; j_call: TRBJ1-2; d_call: .; clone_size: few; cdr3_nt: TGTGCCAGCACCAGGGACACACCGGGTTGGGCGCCCGCTAACTATGGCTACACCTTC; cdr3_aa: CASTRDTPGWAPANYGYTF
v_call: TRBV2; cdr3_length: 17; j_call: TRBJ2-2; d_call: .; clone_size: .; cdr3_nt: TGTGCCAGCAGTGCGCGACAGGCAGCGACGAACACCGGGGAGCTGTTTTTT; cdr3_aa: CASSARQAATNTGELFF
v_call: TRBV5-1; cdr3_length: 14; j_call: TRBJ1-5; d_call: .; clone_size: few; cdr3_nt: TGCGCCAGCAGTGAGGGAACGAGCAATCAGCCCCAGCATTTT; cdr3_aa: CASSEGTSNQPQHF
v_call: TRBV5-1; cdr3_length: 15; j_call: TRBJ2-1; d_call: TRBD2; clone_size: few; cdr3_nt: TGCGCCAGCAGCTTGGTACGCGGGAGTTTCAATGAGCAGTTCTTC; cdr3_aa: CASSLVRGSFNEQFF
v_call: TRBV5-1; cdr3_length: 15; j_call: TRBJ2-3; d_call: TRBD2; clone_size: .; cdr3_nt: TGCGCCAGCAGCCCAACGACTAGCGGGAAAGATACGCAGTATTTT; cdr3_aa: CASSPTTSGKDTQYF
v_call: TRBV5-1; cdr3_length: 13; j_call: TRBJ2-3; d_call: .; clone_size: few; cdr3_nt: TGCGCCAGCAGCCCCCAGTACACAGATACGCAGTATTTT; cdr3_aa: CASSPQYTDTQYF
v_call: TRBV7-9; cdr3_length: 15; j_call: TRBJ2-3; d_call: TRBD1; clone_size: few; cdr3_nt: TGTGCCAGCAGCTTAGGGATACAGGGGACAGATACGCAGTATTTT; cdr3_aa: CASSLGIQGTDTQYF
v_call: TRBV7-2; cdr3_length: 14; j_call: TRBJ2-3; d_call: TRBD2; clone_size: few; cdr3_nt: TGTGCCAGCAGCCTAAGGACTAGCGGAGATACGCAGTATTTT; cdr3_aa: CASSLRTSGDTQYF
v_call: TRBV25-1; cdr3_length: 13; j_call: TRBJ2-7; d_call: .; clone_size: few; cdr3_nt: TGTGCCAGCGGGGGCGGCAGGGAGGGCGAGCAGTACTTC; cdr3_aa: CASGGGREGEQYF
v_call: TRBV2; cdr3_length: 16; j_call: TRBJ2-5; d_call: .; clone_size: .; cdr3_nt: TGTGCCAGCGAAGGCTCGGCGGCGGGATTCCAAGAGACCCAGTACTTC; cdr3_aa: CASEGSAAGFQETQYF
v_call: TRBV7-3; cdr3_length: 14; j_call: TRBJ1-2; d_call: .; clone_size: .; cdr3_nt: TGTGCCAGCAGCCCCGGTCCTCAGGACTATGGCTACACCTTC; cdr3_aa: CASSPGPQDYGYTF
v_call: TRBV28; cdr3_length: 13; j_call: TRBJ2-1; d_call: .; clone_size: .; cdr3_nt: TGTGCCAGCAGTTTGGCAGGCCTAAATGAGCAGTTCTTC; cdr3_aa: CASSLAGLNEQFF
v_call: TRBV12-5; cdr3_length: 15; j_call: TRBJ2-1; d_call: TRBD2; clone_size: .; cdr3_nt: TGTGCTAGTGGTACCGGGACTAGCGGTTACAATGAGCAGTTCTTC; cdr3_aa: CASGTGTSGYNEQFF
v_call: TRBV5-4; cdr3_length: 17; j_call: TRBJ2-1; d_call: .; clone_size: few; cdr3_nt: TGTGCCAGCAGCCTAGGGGGGGGCGGACAGGGACGGAATGAGCAGTTCTTC; cdr3_aa: CASSLGGGGQGRNEQFF
v_call: TRBV20-1; cdr3_length: 11; j_call: TRBJ2-1; d_call: .; clone_size: .; cdr3_nt: TGCAGTGCCCCAAAATACAATGAGCAGTTCTTC; cdr3_aa: CSAPKYNEQFF
v_call: TRBV4-2; cdr3_length: 17; j_call: TRBJ2-1; d_call: .; clone_size: .; cdr3_nt: TGTGCCAGCAGCTCTCGAATCCAGGAGGAAGCCTACAATGAGCAGTTCTTC; cdr3_aa: CASSSRIQEEAYNEQFF
v_call: TRBV7-2; cdr3_length: 13; j_call: TRBJ2-1; d_call: TRBD1; clone_size: .; cdr3_nt: TGTGCCAGCAGCTTGGACAGGGGGAATGAGCAGTTCTTC; cdr3_aa: CASSLDRGNEQFF
v_call: TRBV29-1; cdr3_length: 12; j_call: TRBJ2-3; d_call: .; clone_size: .; cdr3_nt: TGCAGCGTTGATTTTGCGGCGGATACGCAGTATTTT; cdr3_aa: CSVDFAADTQYF
v_call: TRBV6-6; cdr3_length: 16; j_call: TRBJ1-4; d_call: .; clone_size: .; cdr3_nt: TGTGCCAGCAGGCCCCGGACGGGGGAAACTAATGAAAAACTGTTTTTT; cdr3_aa: CASRPRTGETNEKLFF
v_call: TRBV7-9; cdr3_length: 17; j_call: TRBJ2-3; d_call: TRBD2; clone_size: .; cdr3_nt: TGTGCCAGCAGCACCCCGGGACTAGCCCTTCGCACAGATACGCAGTATTTT; cdr3_aa: CASSTPGLALRTDTQYF
v_call: TRBV28; cdr3_length: 14; j_call: TRBJ2-7; d_call: TRBD2; clone_size: few; cdr3_nt: TGTGCCAGCAGTCCCTGGGGGGGAACCTACGAGCAGTACTTC; cdr3_aa: CASSPWGGTYEQYF
v_call: TRBV19; cdr3_length: 13; j_call: TRBJ2-1; d_call: TRBD1; clone_size: .; cdr3_nt: TGTGCCAGTAAGGGACAGGCTTACAATGAGCAGTTCTTC; cdr3_aa: CASKGQAYNEQFF
v_call: TRBV6-1; cdr3_length: 13; j_call: TRBJ2-2; d_call: .; clone_size: .; cdr3_nt: TGTGCCAGCACCAGGGGGGATACCGGGGAGCTGTTTTTT; cdr3_aa: CASTRGDTGELFF